These 16 T cell receptor beta chains were all obtained from the same sample, sequenced in a study of hypomethylating agent response in myelodysplastic syndrome. Generated by immunoSEQ multiplex PCR, the TCRdb table keeps only in-frame clones and is missing some. This table has approximately 3,100 clones, 79% appearing once. This material consisted of bone marrow, taken before or after starting hypomethylating agent treatment for myelodysplastic syndrome (not recorded which). The origin of the receptors is a human donor with myelodysplastic syndrome.

The chain is built from TRBV7-6 and TRBJ2-3; 11 positions agree with TRBD2. The CDR3 is made up of 16 amino acids. Germline-derived CDR1 and CDR2 are SGHVS and FNYEAQ. After removal of 2 bases from V and 3 bases from J, the junction contained 4 bases not matched to a gene. CDR3 loop: CASSLLAGGVTDTQYF. CDR3 nucleotides: TGTGCCAGCAGCTTACTAGCGGGGGGCGTAACAGATACGCAGTATTTT.

The chain has TRBV5-6 and TRBJ2-7; D is unclear. The CDR3 has 13 amino acids. Deletions cut 0 bases from V and 3 bases from J, with 7 bases between. Germline V gene lookup returns CDR1 SGHDT and CDR2 YYEEEE. The CDR3 loop reads CASSLGASYEQYF. The CDR3 nucleotides are TGTGCCAGCAGCTTGGGGGCGAGCTACGAGCAGTACTTC.

By share of the sample, this clone is large. The V call is TRBV19, the J call TRBJ1-1; D gene ambiguous. The V gene's germline CDR1 is LNHDA and CDR2 SQIVND (reference sequence). The CDR3 runs 13 residues. The V and J ends lost 3 bases and 1 base respectively, with 6 bases between them. CDR3 region: CASSMGRNTEAFF. DNA of the CDR3: TGTGCCAGTAGTATGGGGAGGAACACTGAAGCTTTCTTT.

This clone was recorded once. The rearrangement links TRBV7-9 to TRBJ2-7; 11 bases map to TRBD2. J lost 0 bases, V lost 3 bases, and 4 bases had no gene match. This CDR3 has 16 residues. From germline, CDR1 is SEHNR and CDR2 FQNEAQ (reference sequence). CDR3 amino acids: CASSFLAGGDSYEQYF. The DNA for the CDR3 is TGTGCCAGCAGCTTTCTAGCGGGGGGTGACTCCTACGAGCAGTACTTC.

The chain links TRBV5-6 to TRBJ1-3; D remains ambiguous. From germline, CDR1 is SGHDT and CDR2 YYEEEE. Trimming took 7 bases from V and 10 from J, leaving 18 bases between them. This CDR3 comprises 13 residues. The CDR3 protein is CASSKAGYKTIYF. The CDR3 DNA reads TGTGCCAGCTCCAAGGCGGGGTATAAGACCATATATTTT. The full variable domain, rest sourced from reference TRBV5-6 and TRBJ1-3, is DAGVTQSPTHLIKTRGQQVTLRCSPKSGHDTVSWYQQALGQGPQFIFQYYEEEERQRGNFPDRFSGHQFPNYSSELNVNALLLGDSALYLCASSKAGYKTIYFGEGSWLTVV.

The chain uses TRBV4-3 and TRBJ2-1; D is unclear. This CDR3 is built from 15 residues. Trimming left V 0 bases short and J 1 base short, with 7 bases between. Germline CDR1 is LGHNA and CDR2 is YSLEER. The CDR3 sequence: CASSQEGTSYNEQFF. As DNA, the CDR3 is TGCGCCAGCAGCCAAGAGGGAACATCCTACAATGAGCAGTTCTTC.

This chain joins TRBV2 and TRBJ1-1; 8 nucleotides match TRBD1. V shed 7 bases, J shed 0 bases, and the junction held 4 bases outside the gene matches. Looked up from germline, CDR1 is SNHLY and CDR2 is FYNNEI. This CDR3 has 14 amino acids. Here the CDR3 reads CASTRQGMNTEAFF. The CDR3 DNA is TGTGCCAGCACCCGACAGGGGATGAACACTGAAGCTTTCTTT.

This chain links TRBV9 with TRBJ2-3, with TRBD2 identical over 7 bases. CDR3 length: 22 residues. V shed 0 bases, J shed 2 bases, and the junction held 24 bases outside the gene matches. Per germline, CDR1 SGDLS and CDR2 YYNGEE. CDR3 nucleotides: TGTGCCAGCAGCGTAGCTACGCTCCGGCCGCGGTTCGCGGGGGATTCCACAGATACGCAGTATTTT. This translates into CASSVATLRPRFAGDSTDTQYF.

J is TRBJ1-2 and V is TRBV6-9, with D unresolved. The CDR3 totals 14 residues. CDR1 and CDR2 from the germline V gene are MNHGY and SVAAGI. The ends were cut back, 4 bases at V and 4 bases at J, with 13 bases in the middle. CDR3 DNA: TGTGCCAGCAGTTGTTACGGAAAGACCTATGGCTACACCTTC. This gives the protein CASSCYGKTYGYTF.

The CDR3: CASSLDYYEQYF. CDR3 coding DNA: TGTGCCAGCAGCTTGGACTACTACGAGCAGTACTTC. The J gene is TRBJ2-7, the V gene TRBV5-4, with D unclear. Trimming removed 0 bases at V and 3 bases at J, with 4 bases between. CDR3 length: 12 residues. Germline V gene sequence: CDR1 SGHNT, CDR2 YYREEE (reference sequence).

The rearrangement uses TRBV5-1 and TRBJ2-7, with 10 bases aligning to TRBD1. Trimming removed 4 bases from V and 4 bases from J; junction bases left unmatched: 8. CDR1 is SGHRS, CDR2 YFSETQ, per germline. The CDR3 loop spans 15 amino acids. The CDR3, as DNA: TGCGCCAGCAGCGGCGACGGGACAGGGGTTTACGAGCAGTACTTC. Protein product: CASSGDGTGVYEQYF.

The chain links TRBV5-4 to TRBJ2-6; D tentatively fits TRBD1 or TRBD2 (5 bases each). Germline CDR1 SGHNT, CDR2 YYREEE (reference sequence). The V end lost 2 bases, the J end lost 0 bases, and 12 bases lay between the germline ends. CDR3 size: 17 residues. CDR3 in amino acids: CASSFQGRSSGANVLTF. Here the CDR3 DNA reads TGTGCCAGCAGCTTCCAGGGACGGAGCTCTGGGGCCAACGTCCTGACTTTC.

The chain has TRBV19 and TRBJ1-6, with a possible D match to TRBD1 (6 bases). The CDR3 runs 14 residues. Between the trimmed V and J ends, which lost 3 bases and 11 bases, there was a span of 14 bases. Germline CDR1 is LNHDA and CDR2 is SQIVND (reference sequence). This CDR3 is CASSMEQGNTPLHF. In nucleotides, the CDR3 is TGTGCCAGTAGTATGGAACAGGGAAACACACCCCTCCACTTT. The full variable domain, in which reference TRBV19 and TRBJ1-6 provide the parts outside the CDR3, is DGGITQSPKYLFRKEGQNVTLSCEQNLNHDAMYWYRQDPGQGLRLIYYSQIVNDFQKGDIAEGYSVSREKKESFPLTVTSAQKNPTAFYLCASSMEQGNTPLHFGNGTRLTVT.

The V gene is TRBV11-2, the J gene TRBJ2-7; D is uncertain. Trimming cost V 0 bases and J 5 bases, with 11 bases left between them. The CDR3 has 14 residues. CDR1 and CDR2 (germline): SGHAT, FQNNGV. CDR3 loop: CASSLDGPLDEQYF. CDR3 DNA: TGTGCCAGCAGCTTAGATGGACCGCTTGACGAGCAGTACTTC.

With regard to this clone: Other DNA sequences in the same sample also yield this CDR3. The chain couples TRBV27 to TRBJ2-7; possible D gene TRBD2, 6 bases. The germline V gene has CDR1 MNHEY and CDR2 SMNVEV (reference sequence). Trimming took off 6 bases at V and 7 bases at J, with 16 bases between the two ends. This CDR3 comprises 13 residues. The CDR3 sequence: CASSPTAAGEQYF. CDR3 nucleotides: TGTGCCAGCAGCCCCACCGCGGCGGGAGAGCAGTACTTC.

This chain links TRBV5-4 with TRBJ2-7; 8 positions match TRBD1. The CDR3 sequence is 14 residues long. The germline gives CDR1 SGHNT, CDR2 YYREEE (reference sequence). Trimming cost V 0 bases and J 7 bases; bases outside gene matches: 6. The CDR3 protein is CASSLDTRQGEQYF. The CDR3 DNA sequence: TGTGCCAGCAGCTTGGACACCCGACAGGGGGAGCAGTACTTC.